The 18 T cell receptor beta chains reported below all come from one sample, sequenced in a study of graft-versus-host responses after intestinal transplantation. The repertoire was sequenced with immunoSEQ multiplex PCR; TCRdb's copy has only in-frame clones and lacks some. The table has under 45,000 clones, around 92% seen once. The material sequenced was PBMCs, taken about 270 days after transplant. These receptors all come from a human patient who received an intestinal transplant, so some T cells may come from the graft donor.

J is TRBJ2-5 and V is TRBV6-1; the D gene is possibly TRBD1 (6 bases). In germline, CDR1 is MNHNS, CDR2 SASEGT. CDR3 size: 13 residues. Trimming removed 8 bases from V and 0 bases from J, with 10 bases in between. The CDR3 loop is CASQGPYQETQYF. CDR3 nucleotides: TGTGCCAGCCAGGGGCCGTACCAAGAGACCCAGTACTTC.

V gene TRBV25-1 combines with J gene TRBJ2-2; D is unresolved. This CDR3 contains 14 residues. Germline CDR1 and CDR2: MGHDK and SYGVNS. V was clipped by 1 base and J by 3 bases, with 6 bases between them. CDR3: CASSESTDTGELFF. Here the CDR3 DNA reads TGTGCCAGCAGTGAATCCACGGACACCGGGGAGCTGTTTTTT.

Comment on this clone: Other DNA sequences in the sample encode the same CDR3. The CDR3 nucleotides are TGTGCCAGCAGTGCCGGCACCGAAGCTTTCTTT. Translation: CASSAGTEAFF. The genes are TRBV6-1 and TRBJ1-1; the D is unclear. In germline, CDR1 is MNHNS, CDR2 SASEGT. Trimming left V 4 bases short and J 8 bases short, with 8 bases between. CDR3 length: 11 residues.

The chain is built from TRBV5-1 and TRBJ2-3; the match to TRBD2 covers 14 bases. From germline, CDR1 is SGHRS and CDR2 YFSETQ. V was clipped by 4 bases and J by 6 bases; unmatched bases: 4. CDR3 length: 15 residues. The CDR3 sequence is CASSLTSGGVDTQYF. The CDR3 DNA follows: TGCGCCAGCAGCCTGACTAGCGGGGGGGTCGATACGCAGTATTTT.

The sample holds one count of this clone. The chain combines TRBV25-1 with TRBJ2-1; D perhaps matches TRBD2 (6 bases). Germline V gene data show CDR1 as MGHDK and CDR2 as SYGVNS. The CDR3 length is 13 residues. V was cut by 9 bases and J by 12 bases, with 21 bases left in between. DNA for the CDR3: TGTGCCAGTACCGGGAGCCCCCCGTCTACGCAGTTCTTC. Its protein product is CASTGSPPSTQFF. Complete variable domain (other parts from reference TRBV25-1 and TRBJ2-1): EADIYQTPRYLVIGTGKKITLECSQTMGHDKMYWYQQDPGMELHLIHYSYGVNSTEKGDLSSESTVSRIRTEHFPLTLESARPSHTSQYLCASTGSPPSTQFFGPGTRLTVL.

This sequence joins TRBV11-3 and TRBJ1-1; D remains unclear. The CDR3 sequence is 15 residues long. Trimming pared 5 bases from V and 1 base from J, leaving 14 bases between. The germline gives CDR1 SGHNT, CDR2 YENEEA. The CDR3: CASSDRSGENTEAFF. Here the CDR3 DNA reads TGTGCCAGCAGCGATCGGTCCGGTGAGAACACTGAAGCTTTCTTT.

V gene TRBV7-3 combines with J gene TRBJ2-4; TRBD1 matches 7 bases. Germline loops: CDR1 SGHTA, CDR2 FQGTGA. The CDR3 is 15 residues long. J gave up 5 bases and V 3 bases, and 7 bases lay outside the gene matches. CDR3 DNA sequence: TGTGCCAGCAGCTTGGGGCAGGGGGTCGAAAACATTCAGTACTTC. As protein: CASSLGQGVENIQYF.

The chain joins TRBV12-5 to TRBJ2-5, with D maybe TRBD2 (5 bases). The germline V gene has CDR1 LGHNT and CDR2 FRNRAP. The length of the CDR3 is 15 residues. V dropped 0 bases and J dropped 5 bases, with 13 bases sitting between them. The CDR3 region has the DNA TGTGCTAGTGGTTTGGTACTAGAGAAGGAGGAGACCCAGTACTTC. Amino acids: CASGLVLEKEETQYF.

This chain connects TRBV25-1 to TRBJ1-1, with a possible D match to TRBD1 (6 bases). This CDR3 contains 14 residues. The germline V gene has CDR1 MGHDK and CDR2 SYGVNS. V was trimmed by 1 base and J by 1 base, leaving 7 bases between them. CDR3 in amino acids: CASSESTGNTEAFF. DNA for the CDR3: TGTGCCAGCAGTGAATCGACAGGGAACACTGAAGCTTTCTTT.

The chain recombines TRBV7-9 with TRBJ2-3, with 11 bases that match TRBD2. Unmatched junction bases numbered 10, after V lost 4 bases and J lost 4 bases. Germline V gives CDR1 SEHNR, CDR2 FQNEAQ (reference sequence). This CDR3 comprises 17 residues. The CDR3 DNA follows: TGTGCCAGCAGCTGGACCTTACTAGCGGGGGCCGCAGATACGCAGTATTTT. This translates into CASSWTLLAGAADTQYF.

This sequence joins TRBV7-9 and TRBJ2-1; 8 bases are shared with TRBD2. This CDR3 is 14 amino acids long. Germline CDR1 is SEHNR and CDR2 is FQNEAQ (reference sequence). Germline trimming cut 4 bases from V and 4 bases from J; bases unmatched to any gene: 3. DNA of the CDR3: TGTGCCAGCAGCTCCGGGGGGGAGTACAATGAGCAGTTCTTC. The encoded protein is CASSSGGEYNEQFF.

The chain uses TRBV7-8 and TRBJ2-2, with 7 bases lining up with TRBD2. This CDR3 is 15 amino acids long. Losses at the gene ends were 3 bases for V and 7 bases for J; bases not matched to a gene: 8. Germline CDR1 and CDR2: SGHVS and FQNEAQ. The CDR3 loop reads CASSFGRLAVGELFF. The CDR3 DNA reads TGTGCCAGCAGCTTCGGAAGACTAGCCGTCGGGGAGCTGTTTTTT.

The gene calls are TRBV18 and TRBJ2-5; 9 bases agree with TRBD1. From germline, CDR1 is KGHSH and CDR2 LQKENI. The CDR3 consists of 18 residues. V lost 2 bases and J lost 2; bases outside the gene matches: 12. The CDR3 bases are TGTGCCAGCTCACCAGTTGTTCCGGGACAGGGATATCAAGAGACCCAGTACTTC. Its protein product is CASSPVVPGQGYQETQYF.

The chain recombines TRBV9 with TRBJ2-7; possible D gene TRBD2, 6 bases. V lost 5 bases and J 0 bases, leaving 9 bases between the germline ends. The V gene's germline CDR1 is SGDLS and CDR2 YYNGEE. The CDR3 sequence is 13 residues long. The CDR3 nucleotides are TGTGCCAGCAGTCCGGGGGACTCCTACGAGCAGTACTTC. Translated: CASSPGDSYEQYF.

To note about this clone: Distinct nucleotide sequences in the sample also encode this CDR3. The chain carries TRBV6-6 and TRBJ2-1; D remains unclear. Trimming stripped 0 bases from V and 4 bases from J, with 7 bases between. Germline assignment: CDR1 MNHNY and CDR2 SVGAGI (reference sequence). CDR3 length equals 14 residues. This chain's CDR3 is CASSYSRVYNEQFF. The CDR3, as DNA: TGTGCCAGCAGTTACTCAAGGGTATACAATGAGCAGTTCTTC.

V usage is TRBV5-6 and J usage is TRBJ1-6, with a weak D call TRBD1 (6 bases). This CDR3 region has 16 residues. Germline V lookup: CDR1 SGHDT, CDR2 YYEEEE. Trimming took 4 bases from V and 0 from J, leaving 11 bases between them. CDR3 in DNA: TGTGCCAGCAGCCTAAGGGGGAACTCCTATAATTCACCCCTCCACTTT. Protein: CASSLRGNSYNSPLHF.

The CDR3 sequence: CASRSGTSKDTQYF. The CDR3 bases are TGCGCCAGCAGGTCCGGGACTAGTAAAGATACGCAGTATTTT. The genes are TRBV10-2 and TRBJ2-3; TRBD2 matches at 8 bases. CDR1 and CDR2 from the germline V gene are WSHSY and SAAADI. This CDR3 has 14 residues. Unmatched junction bases numbered 7, after V lost 6 bases and J lost 5 bases.

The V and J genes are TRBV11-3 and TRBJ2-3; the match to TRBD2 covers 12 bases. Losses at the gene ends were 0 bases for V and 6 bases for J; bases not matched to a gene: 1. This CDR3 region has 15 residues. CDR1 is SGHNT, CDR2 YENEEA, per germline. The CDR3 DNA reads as TGTGCCAGCAGCTTAGAGGGGACTAGCGGGGATACGCAGTATTTT. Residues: CASSLEGTSGDTQYF.